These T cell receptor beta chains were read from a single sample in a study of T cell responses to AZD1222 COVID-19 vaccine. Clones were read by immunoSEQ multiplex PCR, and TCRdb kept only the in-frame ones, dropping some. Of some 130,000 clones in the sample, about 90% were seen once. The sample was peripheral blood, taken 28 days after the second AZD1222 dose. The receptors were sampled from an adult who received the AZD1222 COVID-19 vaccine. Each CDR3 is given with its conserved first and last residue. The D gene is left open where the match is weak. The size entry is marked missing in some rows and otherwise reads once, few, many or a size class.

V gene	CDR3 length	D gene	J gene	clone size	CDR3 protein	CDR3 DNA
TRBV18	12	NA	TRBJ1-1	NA	CASSPEGFEAFF	TGTGCCAGCTCACCGGAGGGATTTGAAGCTTTCTTT
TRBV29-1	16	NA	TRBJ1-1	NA	CSAPLRGSESDTEAFF	TGCAGCGCACCCCTCCGGGGCAGCGAATCCGACACTGAAGCTTTCTTT
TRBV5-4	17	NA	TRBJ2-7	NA	CASTKPPGQGITYEQYF	TGTGCCAGCACCAAACCTCCGGGACAAGGGATTACCTACGAGCAGTACTTC
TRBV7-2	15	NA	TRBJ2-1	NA	CASSLVVGRGSEQFF	TGTGCCAGCAGCTTAGTAGTTGGGAGAGGGAGTGAGCAGTTCTTC
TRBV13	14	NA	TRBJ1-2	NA	CASSTIRGVDGYTF	TGTGCCAGCAGCACCATACGGGGCGTGGATGGCTACACCTTC
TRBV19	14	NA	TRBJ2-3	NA	CASSTGHGTDTQYF	TGTGCCAGTAGTACGGGACACGGCACAGATACGCAGTATTTT
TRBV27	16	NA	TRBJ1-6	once	CASSNAGSSYNSPLHF	TGTGCCAGCAGTAATGCAGGGAGCTCCTATAATTCACCCCTCCACTTT
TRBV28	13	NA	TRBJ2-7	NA	CATFGDQSYEQYF	TGTGCCACCTTCGGGGACCAGTCCTACGAGCAGTACTTC
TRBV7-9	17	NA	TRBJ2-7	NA	CASSLGGRGRSFYEQYF	TGTGCCAGCAGCTTAGGCGGCCGAGGGCGGTCTTTTTACGAGCAGTACTTC
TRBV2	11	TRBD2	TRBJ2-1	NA	CASSAGGYGFF	TGTGCCAGCAGTGCCGGGGGGTACGGGTTCTTC
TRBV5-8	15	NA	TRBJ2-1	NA	CASSFGVSSYNEQFF	TGTGCCAGCAGCTTTGGGGTGAGCTCCTACAATGAGCAGTTCTTC